This paragraph covers one TCR beta chain sequence. Its antigen remains unidentified. One base away there is no much larger clone; base qualities are not given. The data are from a study of blood T cell repertoires in COVID-19 (dated by TCRdb to 2018 to 2021). Study-level background: The collaborator samples originated in the United States, Italy and Spain and spanned the acute and convalescent phases of COVID-19. The prospective study material was composed of cDNA or gDNA derived from T cells, B-cell-depleted T cells, or PBMCs. The dataset comprised deeply sampled blood TCRbeta repertoires from subjects exposed to, actively infected with, or recovered from COVID-19. A freely available public database, intended as a resource for researchers studying the immune response to SARS-CoV-2, is where the repertoires were released. Samples were obtained from the ongoing ImmuneRACE study (first 160 participants) and from roughly 1,300 subjects provided by 6 global collaborators. Sample metadata almost always included a de-identified subject ID, COVID-19 status, age in years and sex. Where available, HLA class I and class II types were taken from metadata supplied by the sample provider and were not determined by assay-based typing. Overall study results and their limits: The quantity of clinical and demographic metadata differed by source and by participant and was supplied without curation.

Enrolling through a virtual design, the prospective study's participants ranged in age from roughly 18 to 89 years and lived across approximately 25 United States geographic areas. Cohort assignment in the prospective study relied on participant-reported clinical history from a screening survey and a study questionnaire. In the prospective study, whole blood, serum and a nasopharyngeal or oropharyngeal swab were collected from each participant by mobile phlebotomists. Over a roughly 2-month period, participants in the prospective study had the option of providing additional blood draws and questionnaires. Prospective study blood samples were shipped either frozen or at room temperature before DNA extraction. TCRbeta CDR3 regions were amplified from genomic DNA by means of the immunoSEQ Assay, a bias-controlled multiplex PCR. Concerning the study's data processing: The number of nucleated cells in each sample was estimated from the amplification of reference gene primers within the assay. Sequence reads were collapsed and filtered to measure the absolute abundance of every unique TCRbeta CDR3 rearrangement. For each sample, productive Simpson clonality was calculated as the square root of Simpson's diversity index over productive rearrangements. Drawn from immuneACCESS, this table holds only the in-frame rearrangements with V and J called that TCRdb kept. Clones are partly lost; checked studies trace under half to an unresolved V gene and leave the rest unexplained. V and J calls and clone size are given by that table; D and trimming were obtained from the DNA. The sample table records 400,000 to 550,000 clones; about 90% of these occur just once. Together, the top ten hold nearly 2% of the sample.

Sequenced sample: PBMCs or T cells enriched from blood (not recorded which). This clonotype was sampled from a woman aged 18 to 35 with acute COVID-19.

The bases are TGTGCCAGCAGATCGGGAAGCGTAACCTACAATGAGCAGTTCTTC. Translated, this gives CASRSGSVTYNEQFF. Recombination joined TRBV7-8 with TRBJ2-1, with a tentative D gene TRBD2 over 5 matching bases. V is pared back by 6 bases and J by 2 bases, with 14 bases lying between the germline termini. Looking up the germline V gene yields CDR1 SGHVS and CDR2 FQNEAQ. Reading from cysteine to phenylalanine, the CDR3 counts 15 amino acids. The retained sequence is limited to the CDR3, 45 bases, with the frame set at the first base.